Listed here are 28 T cell receptor beta chains from one sample, sequenced in a study of cytomegalovirus exposure and HLA in healthy donors (dated by TCRdb to about 2017). Library preparation employed the immunoSEQ multiplex PCR assay. The multiplex PCR relied on a mix of 60 forward primers for TCR Vbeta segments and 13 reverse primers for TCR Jbeta segments. TCRdb stores this immuneACCESS table with in-frame sequences only. Part of the clones is absent; in the studies checked, under half of the shortfall reflects unresolved V genes, and no reason is known for the rest. Across this sample there are about 120,000 clones, with 15% seen only once. 1.5% to 2% of the sample belongs to the ten largest clones. Sequenced input: PBMCs. The receptors shown here come from a woman aged 18-29 years in good health and CMV-seronegative.

The chain is built from TRBV28 and TRBJ1-1, with TRBD1 as a possible D gene (5 bases). The CDR3 has 14 amino acids. Germline V gene sequence: CDR1 MDHEN, CDR2 SYDVKM. V dropped 2 bases and J dropped 4 bases, with 11 bases sitting between them. CDR3 sequence reads: CASSLVGGITEAFF. The CDR3 DNA follows: TGTGCCAGCAGTTTAGTCGGGGGAATCACTGAAGCTTTCTTT.

The chain employs TRBV9 and TRBJ2-2; TRBD1 agrees at 9 bases. CDR1 and CDR2 (germline): SGDLS, YYNGEE. CDR3 length equals 15 residues. J lost 4 bases, V lost 4 bases, and 5 bases had no gene match. As DNA, the CDR3 is TGTGCCAGCAGCCCGACAGGGGGTGGCACCGGGGAGCTGTTTTTT. It codes for CASSPTGGGTGELFF.

This chain connects TRBV7-2 to TRBJ2-1, with TRBD1 identical over 8 bases. V shed 2 bases and J 3 bases; nucleotides not matched to a gene: 6. The CDR3 sequence is 16 residues long. Germline V gene data show CDR1 as SGHTA and CDR2 as FQGNSA. CDR3 sequence: CASSLLGDRGYNEQFF. The CDR3 region has the DNA TGTGCCAGCAGCTTATTAGGTGACAGGGGCTACAATGAGCAGTTCTTC.

The chain is built from TRBV6-6 and TRBJ1-5; unclear D gene. In germline, CDR1 is MNHNY, CDR2 SVGAGI (reference sequence). Trimming removed 5 bases from V and 10 bases from J, with 9 bases in between. This CDR3 region has 11 residues. The CDR3 sequence is CASSKPGPQHF. The CDR3 region has the DNA TGTGCCAGCAGTAAACCGGGACCCCAGCATTTT.

The rearrangement uses TRBV18 and TRBJ2-3; possible D gene TRBD2, 6 bases. The CDR3 runs 15 residues. V lost 3 bases to trimming and J lost 1 base, with 11 bases between them. Germline V gene data show CDR1 as KGHSH and CDR2 as LQKENI. The CDR3 sequence is CASSPGGVGTDTQYF. In nucleotides, the CDR3 is TGTGCCAGCTCACCGGGGGGAGTGGGCACAGATACGCAGTATTTT.

Only a few counts were recorded for this clone. The DNA for the CDR3 is TGTGCCAGCAGCTTAACTCATAACTCGCCTAATGAAAAACTGTTTTTT. Translated, it gives CASSLTHNSPNEKLFF. This chain links TRBV7-3 with TRBJ1-4, with D hard to call. Germline V lookup: CDR1 SGHTA, CDR2 FQGTGA. The length of the CDR3 is 16 residues. Trimming removed 0 bases from V and 3 bases from J, with 11 bases in between.

This clone was seen only a few times. This sequence joins TRBV4-1 and TRBJ2-3; the match to TRBD2 covers 8 bases. The CDR3 is 15 residues long. Per germline, CDR1 MGHRA and CDR2 YSYEKL. Losses at the gene ends were 5 bases for V and 0 bases for J; bases not matched to a gene: 4. The CDR3 DNA sequence: TGCGCCAGCAGCGACAGCGGGAGCAGCACAGATACGCAGTATTTT. Residues: CASSDSGSSTDTQYF.

The rearrangement uses TRBV6-1 and TRBJ2-4; D may be TRBD1 (6 bases). Deletions cut 4 bases from V and 8 bases from J, with 15 bases between. Looked up from germline, CDR1 is MNHNS and CDR2 is SASEGT. CDR3 length: 14 residues. CDR3: CASSGAGVDDIQYF. CDR3 DNA sequence: TGTGCCAGCAGTGGAGCAGGGGTGGATGACATTCAGTACTTC.

This clone is a singleton in its sample. The chain has TRBV10-3 and TRBJ2-5; 12 bases fit TRBD2. Trimming took 6 bases from V and 5 from J; bases not matched to a gene: 10. There are 16 residues in the CDR3. The V gene's germline CDR1 is ENHRY and CDR2 SYGVKD. The CDR3 DNA sequence: TGTGCCATCAGGGAAGCACTAGCGGGAGGTTTGGAGACCCAGTACTTC. Its protein is CAIREALAGGLETQYF.

The chain carries TRBV2 and TRBJ2-3, with 9 bases that match TRBD2. V lost 7 bases and J lost 7; bases outside the gene matches: 9. The CDR3 sequence is 14 residues long. Germline values: CDR1 SNHLY, CDR2 FYNNEI. CDR3 DNA: TGTGCCAGCAATCCCCCGACTAGCGGATATACGCAGTATTTT. Its protein product is CASNPPTSGYTQYF.

The chain uses TRBV27 and TRBJ1-4, with D unresolved. The CDR3 totals 13 residues. CDR1 MNHEY and CDR2 SMNVEV come from the germline V gene (reference sequence). V shed 10 bases and J shed 6 bases, with 15 bases lying between them. The CDR3 loop is CANPPERHEKLFF. In DNA, the CDR3 is TGTGCCAACCCACCGGAGCGTCATGAAAAACTGTTTTTT.

The J gene is TRBJ2-7, the V gene TRBV2, with 8 bases identical to TRBD1. This CDR3 contains 13 residues. CDR1 and CDR2 (germline): SNHLY, FYNNEI. V lost 4 bases to trimming and J lost 3 bases; unmatched junction nucleotides: 2. CDR3 DNA sequence: TGTGCCAGCAGTGTCGGACAGGGCTACGAGCAGTACTTC. Its protein product is CASSVGQGYEQYF.

This clone was seen a few times. The rearrangement joins TRBV2 to TRBJ1-4; TRBD1 aligns across 8 bases. Germline loops: CDR1 SNHLY, CDR2 FYNNEI. The junction had 3 bases not matched to a gene; V was cut back by 1 base and J by 8 bases. The length of the CDR3 is 14 residues. The CDR3 bases are TGTGCCAGCAGTGAAGTGACAGGGGAAGAAAAACTGTTTTTT. Its translation: CASSEVTGEEKLFF.

The rearrangement links TRBV5-1 to TRBJ1-2; D not certain. The V end lost 1 base, the J end lost 7 bases, and 11 bases lay between the germline ends. Germline V gives CDR1 SGHRS, CDR2 YFSETQ. CDR3 size: 13 residues. The CDR3 region has the DNA TGCGCCAGCAGCTTGCCGGGTAGCGGTGGCTACACCTTC. Amino acid sequence: CASSLPGSGGYTF.

This clone was observed a few times. This chain links TRBV15 with TRBJ2-7; the D gene is possibly TRBD2 (5 bases). The CDR3 runs 14 residues. Between the trimmed V and J ends, which lost 6 bases and 0 bases, there was a span of 12 bases. In germline, CDR1 is LNHNV, CDR2 YYDKDF (reference sequence). In DNA, the CDR3 is TGTGCCACCAGAGGACGGGGTAACTCCTACGAGCAGTACTTC. Its translation: CATRGRGNSYEQYF. The variable domain in full, completed from reference TRBV15 and TRBJ2-7, reads DAMVIQNPRYQVTQFGKPVTLSCSQTLNHNVMYWYQQKSSQAPKLLFHYYDKDFNNEADTPDNFQSRRPNTSFCFLDIRSPGLGDTAMYLCATRGRGNSYEQYFGPGTRLTVT.

The genes are TRBV7-2 and TRBJ2-3; 8 positions match TRBD2. The CDR3 is 13 amino acids. Germline values: CDR1 SGHTA, CDR2 FQGNSA. Trimming cost V 3 bases and J 9 bases; bases outside gene matches: 5. CDR3 residues: CASSFSGVKTQYF. CDR3 nucleotide sequence: TGTGCCAGCAGCTTTAGCGGGGTAAAGACGCAGTATTTT.

V and J are TRBV6-6 and TRBJ1-1; 7 bases are a match to TRBD1. Germline CDR1 MNHNY, CDR2 SVGAGI (reference sequence). V lost 0 bases, J lost 4 bases, and 5 bases stayed unmatched. The CDR3 has 15 amino acids. CDR3 DNA: TGTGCCAGCAGTTACTCTCCAGGGGGAAGCACTGAAGCTTTCTTT. It encodes CASSYSPGGSTEAFF.

The chain joins TRBV7-2 to TRBJ2-1; no reliable D call. The CDR3 is made up of 13 amino acids. Trimming removed 1 base at V and 8 bases at J, with 9 bases between. CDR1 and CDR2 (germline): SGHTA, FQGNSA. CDR3 DNA sequence: TGTGCCAGCAGCTTAGGCAGGCTCTATGAGCAGTTCTTC. This codes for CASSLGRLYEQFF.

This clone was recorded a few times. This chain connects TRBV4-1 to TRBJ2-7, with 12 bases lining up with TRBD2. V lost 3 bases to trimming and J lost 1 base; unmatched junction nucleotides: 4. Germline CDR1 MGHRA, CDR2 YSYEKL. The CDR3 length is 16 residues. The CDR3 protein is CASSHSTSGGSYEQYF. Written as DNA, the CDR3 is TGCGCCAGCAGCCACTCGACTAGCGGGGGATCCTACGAGCAGTACTTC.

This clone was seen a few times. An end of the junction does not agree with germline; a read error may underlie this. The chain combines TRBV2 with TRBJ1-2; 11 positions match TRBD1. Germline CDR1 is SNHLY and CDR2 is FYNNEI. The CDR3 has 10 residues. The CDR3 DNA reads as TGTGCCAGTCGAGGGGGACAGGGGGTGTTC. Translation: CASRGGQGVF.

This chain links TRBV5-4 with TRBJ2-5; possible D gene TRBD2, 6 bases. Germline V gene data show CDR1 as SGHNT and CDR2 as YYREEE (reference sequence). This CDR3 comprises 16 residues. Trimming took off 0 bases at V and 5 bases at J, with 17 bases between the two ends. The CDR3 DNA follows: TGTGCCAGCAGCTTGGCCGGGACTCCCGGTTCGGAGACCCAGTACTTC. Its protein product is CASSLAGTPGSETQYF.

The chain recombines TRBV6-1 with TRBJ1-1, with TRBD1 identical over 7 bases. The CDR3 loop spans 15 amino acids. After removal of 2 bases from V and 0 bases from J, the junction contained 3 bases not matched to a gene. CDR1 MNHNS and CDR2 SASEGT come from the germline V gene. DNA for the CDR3: TGTGCCAGCAGTGAAAGGGGACAGCTGAACACTGAAGCTTTCTTT. This codes for CASSERGQLNTEAFF.

This chain links TRBV25-1 with TRBJ2-7; no clear D. The CDR3 covers 12 residues. Germline assignment: CDR1 MGHDK and CDR2 SYGVNS. V was shortened by 3 bases and J by 0 bases, with 3 bases between the two germline ends. The CDR3 bases are TGTGCCAGCAGTGAGAGCTCCTACGAGCAGTACTTC. As protein: CASSESSYEQYF.

This clone occurred a few times. The V gene is TRBV29-1, the J gene TRBJ2-1; 16 bases map to TRBD2. This CDR3 has 17 amino acids. Trimming cost V 1 base and J 6 bases; bases outside gene matches: 6. Germline V gene lookup returns CDR1 SQVTM and CDR2 ANQGSEA. CDR3 amino acids: CSVEGLGTSGRVNEQFF. The CDR3, as DNA: TGCAGCGTTGAAGGGTTGGGGACTAGCGGGAGGGTCAATGAGCAGTTCTTC.

This clone was recorded a few times. V usage is TRBV7-3 and J usage is TRBJ2-1; 7 positions match TRBD2. V was pared by 2 bases and J by 8 bases, with 9 bases of the junction left unmatched. Germline values: CDR1 SGHTA, CDR2 FQGTGA. There are 15 residues in the CDR3. The CDR3 loop reads CASSLQAGTPHEQFF. CDR3 DNA: TGTGCCAGCAGCTTACAAGCGGGGACCCCCCATGAGCAGTTCTTC. Variable domain in full (rest from reference TRBV7-3 and TRBJ2-1): GAGVSQTPSNKVTEKGKYVELRCDPISGHTALYWYRQSLGQGPEFLIYFQGTGAADDSGLPNDRFFAVRPEGSVSTLKIQRTERGDSAVYLCASSLQAGTPHEQFFGPGTRLTVL.

The V call is TRBV28, the J call TRBJ2-7; 7 bases are shared with TRBD2. The junction had 10 bases not matched to a gene; V was cut back by 7 bases and J by 7 bases. The CDR3 length is 13 residues. The V gene's germline CDR1 is MDHEN and CDR2 SYDVKM. The CDR3 DNA follows: TGTGCCAGCACTACTCCGGGAGGATTGGAGCAGTACTTC. Translating it yields CASTTPGGLEQYF.

This clone was counted a few times. This chain connects TRBV9 to TRBJ1-3, with D unresolved. V was pared by 3 bases and J by 1 base, with 5 bases between. The CDR3 has 13 residues. Germline V gene data show CDR1 as SGDLS and CDR2 as YYNGEE. The CDR3 DNA reads as TGTGCCAGCAGCGCGGGATCTGGAAACACCATATATTTT. Translated, it gives CASSAGSGNTIYF.

In this sample, this clone turned up a few times. The chain is built from TRBV4-3 and TRBJ2-2; maybe TRBD2 (6 bases). Germline assignment: CDR1 LGHNA and CDR2 YSLEER. With 1 base removed from V and 6 bases from J, the gap between germline ends came to 9 bases. The CDR3 loop spans 14 amino acids. The CDR3 DNA reads as TGCGCCAGCAGCCAAGGCGGGACCGCCGGGGAGCTGTTTTTT. It codes for CASSQGGTAGELFF.